This T cell receptor (beta chain) was documented in a study of blood T cells in healthy people across ages. Study-level information: Every two T cells gave about one barcoded beta molecule via template switching.

Primed by a sample-barcoded 5' primer and a J-beta primer mix, a second PCR proceeded for 7 to 11 cycles. Each CDR3 protein gets one entry after TCRdb re-called the 5' RACE reads with MiXCR. The table shows fewer than 2,000,000 distinct CDR3 sequences, with roughly 32% occurring only once. This clonotype was detected only once. Its specificity is not known. The V gene lost 5 bases and the J gene lost 8 bases, with 13 bases spanning the gap. The CDR3 spans 13 residues. Per the germline V gene, CDR1 is SGHNT and CDR2 is YENEEA. The study's findings and limits: Unknown CMV status may confound age-related changes in expanded clones. Older individuals had lower TCR beta diversity per million T cells (the decline was roughly linear).

For every donor, a draw yielded around 10 milliliters of peripheral blood. The TCR comes from a woman in her 30s in good health. The sequenced sample consisted of blood. This sequence joins TRBV11-3 and TRBJ2-1; D remains unclear. The CDR3 DNA reads TGTGCCAGCAGCGATTGGGTTGACGATGAGCAGTTCTTC. Its protein product is CASSDWVDDEQFF.